This TCR beta chain was sequenced during a study of blood T cell repertoires in COVID-19. Overall study context: Spain, Italy and the United States supplied samples that represented acute and convalescent COVID-19.

In the original analysis: Researchers report that nucleated cell counts were estimated from reference gene primer amplification. Generated by immunoSEQ multiplex PCR, the TCRdb table keeps only in-frame clones and is missing some. The D gene and trimming were derived from the DNA, and the V and J assignments and clone size from that table. The sample has fewer than 700,000 clones; approximately 91% are singletons. CDR1 and CDR2 from the germline V gene are WSHSY and SAAADI. This CDR3 is 17 amino acids long. V gave up 1 base and J gave up 5 bases; unmatched junction bases: 8. The chain links TRBV10-2 to TRBJ2-3, with 11 positions matching TRBD2. The receptor's source is a woman between 45 and 65 years old with COVID-19, enrolled during active disease. The source material was peripheral blood. This chain's CDR3 is CASSELVAGGPGDTQYF. The DNA for the CDR3 is TGCGCCAGCAGTGAGTTAGTAGCGGGGGGGCCTGGAGATACGCAGTATTTT.